This record concerns one TCR beta chain sequence. The junction departs from germline at one end; a sequencing error may be responsible. The data were obtained in a study of shared clonotypes between healthy human individuals. Turning to the study itself: Three plates were used per donor for CD4 naive, three for CD4 memory, two for CD8 naive and one for CD8 memory.

Researchers divided each subset's genomic DNA evenly across several immunoSEQ plates. Repertoires were generated with immunoSEQ multiplex PCR, while TCRdb's copy carries only in-frame clones and drops some. The table shows about 1.5 million clones, with roughly 96% occurring only once. From germline, CDR1 is SSHAT and CDR2 FNYEAQ (reference sequence). This CDR3 comprises 14 residues. Sequencing input: naive CD4+ T cells sorted from blood. The subset was: CD45RA+ positively selected. The sequence was collected from a man aged 25-45 years in good health. The chain combines TRBV7-7 with TRBJ2-5; D unclear. The CDR3 protein is CASSQSGLQETQYF. CDR3 DNA: TGTGCTAGCAGCCAGTCTGGCCTCCAAGAGACCCAGTACTTC. The whole variable domain, remainder taken from reference TRBV7-7 and TRBJ2-5, is GAGVSQSPRYKVTKRGQDVTLRCDPISSHATLYWYQQALGQGPEFLTYFNYEAQPDKSGLPSDRFSAERPEGSISTLTIQRTEQRDSAMYRCASSQSGLQETQYFGPGTRLLVL.